This T cell receptor beta chain was profiled in a study of T cells expressing NK-cell markers (dated by TCRdb to 2019 to 2021). Study-level background: Three sorted T-cell subsets (CD3+CD56+NKG2C+, CD3+CD56+NKG2C- and CD3+CD56-NKG2C+) from fewer than 10 donors had their TCR beta-chain repertoires profiled. Seven of the eight sequenced donors were HCMV-seropositive and one was HCMV-seronegative. All eight donors whose samples were sequenced were randomly selected healthy volunteers, three of them men and five women. Libraries were sequenced as 2 x 150 bp reads on Illumina HiSeq 2000/2500, MiSeq or NextSeq.

General conclusions and limits of the study: Those dominant clonotypes were again the most abundant among CD3+CD56-NKG2C+ cells in several donors, at about 28.3-60.1%. It remained unclear whether the expanded NKG2C-expressing T cell clones were specific for HCMV antigens. In five to seven donors, the dominant CD3+CD56+NKG2C+ clonotypes were among the top 10 CD8+ clonotypes and accounted for 1.0-7.0% of CD8+ T cells.

In regard to this clonotype: The antigen it binds to is not known.

The instrument was an Illumina HiSeq 2000. TCR beta cDNA libraries were prepared using 5'RACE template switching, which introduced a universal primer site and unique molecular identifiers. cDNA synthesis was primed from the TCR beta constant segment and was followed by two successive PCR amplification steps. The paper's data handling went like this. Reads were demultiplexed and grouped by UMI with MIGEC, and clonotypes were assembled and quantified with MiTCR. To remove erroneous sequences, TCR cDNA sequences were retained only when supported by two or more reads. Downstream repertoire analysis used the tcR package, and clonotypes were matched across fractions by CDR3 nucleotide sequence plus V segment. Antigen specificity was annotated against VDJdb with VDJmatch, allowing one amino acid substitution in CDR3. Following TCRdb reprocessing, every CDR3 protein sequence forms one entry, and DNA is not provided. TCRdb's processing, not the authors', yielded these V and J calls. Per the sample table, the count is 30,000 or so distinct CDR3 sequences. The biggest ten clones account for 50% to 75% of the sample.

CDR1 and CDR2 are read off the germline V gene (reference sequence) as LNHNV and YYDKDF. From the cysteine up to the phenylalanine, the CDR3 has a length of 13 residues. DNA for this receptor is not on file. To determine HCMV serostatus, a commercial ELISA kit was used to detect HCMV-specific IgG in serum. Peripheral blood mononuclear cells were isolated from blood by Ficoll density gradient centrifugation. The sample comprised blood T cells: a sorted CD56 or NKG2C T cell subset, CD4+ or CD8+ T cells, or bulk PBMC T cells (not recorded which). The receptor was isolated from a woman between 18 and 75 years old in good health. Recombination connected TRBV15 to TRBJ2-1. The CDR3 amino acid sequence is: CATSRDRSDEQFF.